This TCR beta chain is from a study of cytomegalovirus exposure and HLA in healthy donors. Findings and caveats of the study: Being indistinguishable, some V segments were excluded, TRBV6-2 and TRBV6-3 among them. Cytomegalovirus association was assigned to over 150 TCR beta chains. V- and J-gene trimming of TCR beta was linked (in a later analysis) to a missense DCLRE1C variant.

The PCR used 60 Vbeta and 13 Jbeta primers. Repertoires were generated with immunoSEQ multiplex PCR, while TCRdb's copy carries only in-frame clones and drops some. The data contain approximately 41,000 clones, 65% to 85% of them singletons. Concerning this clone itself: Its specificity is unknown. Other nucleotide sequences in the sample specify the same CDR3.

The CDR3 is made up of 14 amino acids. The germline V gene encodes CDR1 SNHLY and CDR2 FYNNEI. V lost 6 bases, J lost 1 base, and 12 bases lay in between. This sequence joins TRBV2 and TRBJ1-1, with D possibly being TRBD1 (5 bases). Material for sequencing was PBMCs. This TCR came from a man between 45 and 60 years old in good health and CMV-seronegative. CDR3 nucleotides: TGTGCCAGCAGGCGTGGGGCGACGAACACTGAAGCTTTCTTT. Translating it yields CASRRGATNTEAFF.